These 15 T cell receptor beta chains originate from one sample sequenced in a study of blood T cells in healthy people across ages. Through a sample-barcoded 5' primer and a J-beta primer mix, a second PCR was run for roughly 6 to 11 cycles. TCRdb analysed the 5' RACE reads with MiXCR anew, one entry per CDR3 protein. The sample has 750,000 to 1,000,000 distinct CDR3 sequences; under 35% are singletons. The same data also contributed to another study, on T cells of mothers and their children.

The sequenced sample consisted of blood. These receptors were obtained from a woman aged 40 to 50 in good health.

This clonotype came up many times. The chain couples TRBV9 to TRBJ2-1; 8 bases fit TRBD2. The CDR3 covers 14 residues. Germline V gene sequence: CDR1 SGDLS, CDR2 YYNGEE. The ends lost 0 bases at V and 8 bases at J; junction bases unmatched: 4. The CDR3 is CASSVAGGSHEQFF. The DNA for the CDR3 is TGTGCCAGCAGCGTAGCGGGGGGGTCCCATGAGCAGTTCTTC.

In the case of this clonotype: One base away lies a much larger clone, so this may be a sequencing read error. The CDR3 nucleotides read TGTGCCAGCAACACCCATGGGACTAGAGGGAACAATGAGCAGTTCTTC. Amino acid sequence: CASNTHGTRGNNEQFF. The rearrangement links TRBV7-3 to TRBJ2-1, with 8 nucleotides matching TRBD2. Germline CDR1 SGHTA, CDR2 FQGTGA. This CDR3 region has 16 residues. V shed 7 bases and J 5 bases; nucleotides not matched to a gene: 13.

CDR3 loop: CASSSYEGAGYTF. Written as DNA, the CDR3 is TGTGCCAGCAGTTCCTATGAGGGCGCTGGCTACACCTTC. This chain uses TRBV12-3 or TRBV12-4 with TRBJ1-2, with D hard to call. V dropped 4 bases and J dropped 7 bases, with 13 bases sitting between them. The CDR3 contains 13 residues.

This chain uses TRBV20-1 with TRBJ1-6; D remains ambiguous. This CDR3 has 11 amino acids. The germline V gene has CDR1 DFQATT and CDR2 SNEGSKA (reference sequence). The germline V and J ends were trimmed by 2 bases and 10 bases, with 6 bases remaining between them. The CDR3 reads CSARQGSPLHF. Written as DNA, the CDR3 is TGCAGTGCTAGACAAGGATCACCCCTCCACTTT.

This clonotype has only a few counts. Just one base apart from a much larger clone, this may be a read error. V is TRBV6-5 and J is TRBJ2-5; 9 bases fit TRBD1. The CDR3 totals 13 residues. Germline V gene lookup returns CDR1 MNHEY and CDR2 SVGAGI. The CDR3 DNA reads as TGTGCCGCTAGAGGGACAGGGCAAGGGACCCAGTACTTC. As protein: CAARGTGQGTQYF.

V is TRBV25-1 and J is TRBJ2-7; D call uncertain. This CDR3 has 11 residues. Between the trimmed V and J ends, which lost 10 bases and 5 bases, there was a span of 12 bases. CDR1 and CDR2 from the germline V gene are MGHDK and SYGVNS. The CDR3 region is CATEDTHEQYF. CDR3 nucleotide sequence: TGTGCCACCGAAGACACCCACGAGCAGTACTTC.

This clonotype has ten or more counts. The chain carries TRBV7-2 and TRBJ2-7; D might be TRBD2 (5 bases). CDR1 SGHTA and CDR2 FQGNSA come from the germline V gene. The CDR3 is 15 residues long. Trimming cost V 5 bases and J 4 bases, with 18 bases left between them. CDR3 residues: CASSAFAERAYEQYF. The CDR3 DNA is TGTGCCAGCAGCGCATTTGCGGAGAGGGCTTACGAGCAGTACTTC.

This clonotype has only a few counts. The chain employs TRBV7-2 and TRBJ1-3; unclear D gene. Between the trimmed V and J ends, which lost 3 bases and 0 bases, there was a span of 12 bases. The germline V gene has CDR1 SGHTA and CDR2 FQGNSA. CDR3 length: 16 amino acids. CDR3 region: CASSFSVPSSGNTIYF. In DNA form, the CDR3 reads TGTGCCAGCAGCTTCTCAGTTCCGAGCTCTGGAAACACCATATATTTT.

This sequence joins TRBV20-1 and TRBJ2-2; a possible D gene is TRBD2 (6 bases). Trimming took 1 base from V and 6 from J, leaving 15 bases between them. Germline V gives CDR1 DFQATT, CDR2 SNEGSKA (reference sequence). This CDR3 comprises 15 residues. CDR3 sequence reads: CSARASVAAPGELFF. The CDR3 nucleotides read TGCAGTGCTAGAGCTTCCGTAGCGGCCCCCGGGGAGCTGTTTTTT.

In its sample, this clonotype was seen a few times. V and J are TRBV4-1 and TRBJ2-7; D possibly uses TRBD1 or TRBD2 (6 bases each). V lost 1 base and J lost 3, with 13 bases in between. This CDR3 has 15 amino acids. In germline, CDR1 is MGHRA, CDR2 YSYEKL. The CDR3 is CASSQAAGQNYEQYF. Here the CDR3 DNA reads TGCGCCAGCAGCCAAGCGGCGGGACAAAACTACGAGCAGTACTTC.

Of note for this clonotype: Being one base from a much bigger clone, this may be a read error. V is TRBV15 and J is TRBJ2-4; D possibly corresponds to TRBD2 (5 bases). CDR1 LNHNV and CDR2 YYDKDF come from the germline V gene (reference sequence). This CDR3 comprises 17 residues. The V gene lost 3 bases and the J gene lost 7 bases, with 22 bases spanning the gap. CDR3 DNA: TGTGCCACCAGCAGGTTCAGCACCCAAACCGGACTGAACATTCAGTACTTC. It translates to CATSRFSTQTGLNIQYF.

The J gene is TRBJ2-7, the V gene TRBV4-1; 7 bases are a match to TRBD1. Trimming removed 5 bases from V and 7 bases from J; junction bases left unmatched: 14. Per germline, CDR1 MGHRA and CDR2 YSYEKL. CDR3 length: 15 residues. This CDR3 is CASSSIPGQIREQYF. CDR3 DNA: TGCGCCAGCAGCTCGATTCCGGGACAGATAAGGGAGCAGTACTTC.

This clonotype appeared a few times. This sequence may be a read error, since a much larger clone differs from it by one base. The CDR3 region has the DNA TGCAGCGTGAAAAGCGGGGCTGATGAGCAGTACTTC. Residues: CSVKSGADEQYF. V is TRBV29-1 and J is TRBJ2-4; 7 bases fit TRBD2. V lost 6 bases to trimming and J lost 13 bases; unmatched junction nucleotides: 12. This CDR3 has 12 residues. CDR1 and CDR2 from the germline V gene are SQVTM and ANQGSEA.

CDR3 sequence (DNA): TGTGCCAGCAGTTTGAGGAGGGGGCTTGAAGCTTTCTTT. Encoded protein: CASSLRRGLEAFF. This chain links TRBV27 with TRBJ1-1, with 7 bases identical to TRBD1. J was trimmed by 7 bases and V by 3 bases; bases with no gene match: 5. This CDR3 region has 13 residues. The germline V gene has CDR1 MNHEY and CDR2 SMNVEV (reference sequence).

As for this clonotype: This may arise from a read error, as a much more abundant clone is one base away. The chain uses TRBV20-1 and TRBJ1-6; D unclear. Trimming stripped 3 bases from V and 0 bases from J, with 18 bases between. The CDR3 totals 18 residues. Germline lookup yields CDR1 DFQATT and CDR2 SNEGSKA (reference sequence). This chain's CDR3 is CSASNHALRNSYNSPLHF. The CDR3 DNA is TGCAGTGCTAGTAACCACGCCTTAAGGAACTCCTATAATTCACCCCTCCACTTT.